The 26 T cell receptor beta chains reported below all come from one sample, sequenced in a study of blood T cell repertoires in COVID-19. Assay: immunoSEQ multiplex PCR; the TCRdb copy retains only in-frame clones and omits some. The sample shows some 180,000 clones, nearly 90% of them seen only once. The specimen sequenced was peripheral blood. The receptors originated from a man over 45 with acute or convalescent COVID-19.

The V call is TRBV6-1, the J call TRBJ2-7, with no clear D. This CDR3 comprises 15 residues. Germline V gives CDR1 MNHNS, CDR2 SASEGT. V lost 2 bases, J lost 1 base, and 12 bases lay in between. Written as DNA, the CDR3 is TGTGCCAGCAGTGAAAAGTACACGGGTTCCTACGAGCAGTACTTC. It translates to CASSEKYTGSYEQYF.

The V call is TRBV6-2 or TRBV6-3, the J call TRBJ1-3; D gene uncertain. This CDR3 comprises 14 residues. The germline V gene has CDR1 MNHEY and CDR2 SVGEGT. V was cut by 5 bases and J by 0 bases, with 8 bases left in between. The CDR3 nucleotides read TGTGCCAGCAGTCGACGGGACTCTGGAAACACCATATATTTT. This translates into CASSRRDSGNTIYF.

The chain uses TRBV7-6 and TRBJ2-2; 8 bases fit TRBD2. The CDR3 totals 18 residues. Germline CDR1 reads SGHVS; CDR2 reads FNYEAQ. J lost 7 bases, V lost 3 bases, and 16 bases had no gene match. The CDR3 is CASSFRLAGAVVDGELFF. The CDR3 DNA is TGTGCCAGCAGCTTTCGGCTAGCGGGTGCCGTGGTGGACGGGGAGCTGTTTTTT.

This clone has just one count. The same CDR3 arises from other DNA sequences in this sample as well. The CDR3 sequence: CASSLQGYEQYF. CDR3 bases: TGTGCCAGCAGTTTACAGGGCTACGAGCAGTACTTC. V gene TRBV28 combines with J gene TRBJ2-7, with a possible D match to TRBD1 (5 bases). The ends were cut back, 2 bases at V and 3 bases at J, with 5 bases in the middle. Germline V CDR1 and CDR2: MDHEN, SYDVKM. The CDR3 is 12 residues long.

The chain links TRBV25-1 to TRBJ2-6; TRBD2 is a possible D gene (7 bases). The CDR3 sequence is 17 residues long. The germline V gene has CDR1 MGHDK and CDR2 SYGVNS. V lost 4 bases to trimming and J lost 2 bases, with 15 bases between them. The CDR3 DNA reads TGTGCCAGCAGTGCTAAACAGGGAGGGCCTGGGGCCAACGTCCTGACTTTC. As protein: CASSAKQGGPGANVLTF.

The chain couples TRBV29-1 to TRBJ2-1; 7 bases align to TRBD2. The junction had 14 bases not matched to a gene; V was cut back by 5 bases and J by 4 bases. The CDR3 spans 16 residues. Germline V gene data show CDR1 as SQVTM and CDR2 as ANQGSEA. The CDR3 is CSVRDLGGSSYNEQFF. Written as DNA, the CDR3 is TGCAGCGTTAGGGACTTGGGCGGGAGCTCGTACAATGAGCAGTTCTTC.

V is TRBV7-9 and J is TRBJ1-2; no reliable D call. The length of the CDR3 is 14 residues. Germline CDR1 reads SEHNR; CDR2 reads FQNEAQ (reference sequence). The V gene lost 5 bases and the J gene lost 1 base, with 11 bases spanning the gap. The CDR3 DNA reads as TGTGCCAGCAGCCCCAAGACAATTAACTATGGCTACACCTTC. Translated: CASSPKTINYGYTF.

The rearrangement joins TRBV28 to TRBJ2-3, with D possibly matching TRBD1 (6 bases). The CDR3 is 16 amino acids. The germline V and J ends were trimmed by 1 base and 0 bases, with 11 bases remaining between them. Germline values: CDR1 MDHEN, CDR2 SYDVKM. CDR3 nucleotides: TGTGCCAGCAGTTTATTGAGAGGGGGAAGCACAGATACGCAGTATTTT. This sequence encodes CASSLLRGGSTDTQYF. Complete variable domain (other parts from reference TRBV28 and TRBJ2-3): DVKVTQSSRYLVKRTGEKVFLECVQDMDHENMFWYRQDPGLGLRLIYFSYDVKMKEKGDIPEGYSVSREKKERFSLILESASTNQTSMYLCASSLLRGGSTDTQYFGPGTRLTVL.

The chain joins TRBV7-2 to TRBJ1-2, with TRBD1 identical over 7 bases. The CDR3 is 16 amino acids. The germline CDR1 and CDR2 sequences are SGHTA and FQGNSA. V gave up 4 bases and J gave up 4 bases; unmatched junction bases: 12. CDR3 region: CASSSQPGQLGYGYTF. The CDR3 DNA follows: TGTGCCAGCAGCTCTCAACCGGGACAGCTGGGCTATGGCTACACCTTC.

The chain links TRBV3-1 (or the pseudogene TRBV3-2) to TRBJ2-1, with D tentatively TRBD2 (6 bases). This CDR3 has 12 residues. The V end lost 5 bases, the J end lost 10 bases, and 12 bases lay between the germline ends. Germline CDR1 reads LGHDT; CDR2 reads YNNKEL (reference sequence). The CDR3 nucleotides are TGTGCCAGCAGCGGGGGGAGCGAGGAGCAGTTCTTC. This codes for CASSGGSEEQFF.

This clone has just one count. The rearrangement joins TRBV6-5 to TRBJ1-2; D gene ambiguous. The CDR3 has 11 residues. Per germline, CDR1 MNHEY and CDR2 SVGAGI. V lost 8 bases and J lost 6, with 10 bases in between. CDR3 nucleotides: TGTGCCAGCGGTCCAGTGGATGGCTACACCTTC. Protein sequence: CASGPVDGYTF.

This rearrangement joins TRBV20-1 to TRBJ1-6; no firm D call. Trimming removed 3 bases at V and 0 bases at J, with 9 bases between. Germline-derived CDR1 and CDR2 are DFQATT and SNEGSKA (reference sequence). The CDR3 runs 15 residues. The CDR3 nucleotides are TGCAGTGCTAGTGACGGTAGCTCCTATAATTCACCCCTCCACTTT. The encoded protein is CSASDGSSYNSPLHF.

The rearrangement uses TRBV10-3 and TRBJ2-5; TRBD2 matches 7 bases. CDR3 length equals 16 residues. Trimming took 2 bases from V and 0 from J; bases not matched to a gene: 6. Germline V lookup: CDR1 ENHRY, CDR2 SYGVKD. The CDR3 DNA reads TGTGCCATCAGTGAGGAGGGGCGGGGGTACCAAGAGACCCAGTACTTC. As protein: CAISEEGRGYQETQYF.

The chain recombines TRBV28 with TRBJ2-3, with 8 bases fitting TRBD2. Germline V gene sequence: CDR1 MDHEN, CDR2 SYDVKM. The V gene end was trimmed by 7 bases and the J gene end by 1 base; junction bases not matched to a gene: 1. CDR3 length: 13 amino acids. CDR3 amino acids: CASKTSGTDTQYF. DNA of the CDR3: TGTGCCAGCAAGACTAGCGGCACAGATACGCAGTATTTT. Full variable domain (rest looked up from reference TRBV28 and TRBJ2-3): DVKVTQSSRYLVKRTGEKVFLECVQDMDHENMFWYRQDPGLGLRLIYFSYDVKMKEKGDIPEGYSVSREKKERFSLILESASTNQTSMYLCASKTSGTDTQYFGPGTRLTVL.

The rearrangement uses TRBV18 and TRBJ2-5; 12 nucleotides match TRBD2. There are 16 residues in the CDR3. Unmatched junction bases numbered 7, after V lost 3 bases and J lost 5 bases. The germline V gene has CDR1 KGHSH and CDR2 LQKENI. CDR3 in amino acids: CASSPASGGAGETQYF. Here the CDR3 DNA reads TGTGCCAGCTCACCGGCTAGCGGGGGGGCTGGTGAGACCCAGTACTTC.

The chain carries TRBV4-2 and TRBJ2-7; unclear D gene. The CDR3 contains 15 residues. Germline loops: CDR1 LGHNA, CDR2 YNFKEQ. Trimming stripped 1 base from V and 2 bases from J, with 12 bases between. CDR3: CASSQVWQRPYEQYF. DNA of the CDR3: TGTGCCAGCAGCCAAGTATGGCAGCGCCCCTACGAGCAGTACTTC.

The chain is built from TRBV13 and TRBJ2-7, with 10 bases aligning to TRBD2. There are 17 residues in the CDR3. V shed 1 base and J 3 bases; nucleotides not matched to a gene: 9. Germline values: CDR1 PRHDT, CDR2 FYEKMQ (reference sequence). CDR3 DNA sequence: TGTGCCAGCAGCTTAGAGGCTAGCGGGAGAGTCCGCTACGAGCAGTACTTC. It specifies CASSLEASGRVRYEQYF.

The V call is TRBV18, the J call TRBJ2-5; D may be TRBD2 (5 bases). This CDR3 spans 13 amino acids. V was cut by 5 bases and J by 2 bases, with 9 bases left in between. Germline-derived CDR1 and CDR2 are KGHSH and LQKENI. The CDR3 loop is CASSIRGQETQYF. The CDR3 coding sequence is TGTGCCAGCTCAATTCGGGGTCAAGAGACCCAGTACTTC.

The rearrangement uses TRBV7-6 and TRBJ1-3, with D unclear. Trimming pared 8 bases from V and 5 bases from J, leaving 7 bases between. Per the germline V gene, CDR1 is SGHVS and CDR2 is FNYEAQ. The CDR3 length is 11 residues. CDR3 nucleotide sequence: TGTGCCAGCCTGGGCCGAAACACCATATATTTT. Translating gives CASLGRNTIYF.

The V gene is TRBV10-3, the J gene TRBJ1-4; TRBD1 might be the D (5 bases). The CDR3 spans 15 residues. Per germline, CDR1 ENHRY and CDR2 SYGVKD. V lost 3 bases and J 1 base, leaving 9 bases between the germline ends. CDR3 residues: CAISDPRGTNEKLFF. Written as DNA, the CDR3 is TGTGCCATCAGTGATCCAAGGGGAACTAATGAAAAACTGTTTTTT.

This sequence joins TRBV19 and TRBJ1-2; D possibly corresponds to TRBD1 (5 bases). Germline V CDR1 and CDR2: LNHDA, SQIVND (reference sequence). The CDR3 length is 13 residues. The V end lost 4 bases, the J end lost 4 bases, and 10 bases lay between the germline ends. The CDR3 protein is CASSRGELYGYTF. The CDR3 coding sequence is TGTGCCAGTAGTAGGGGGGAACTCTATGGCTACACCTTC. Filled out from reference TRBV19 and TRBJ1-2, the complete variable domain reads DGGITQSPKYLFRKEGQNVTLSCEQNLNHDAMYWYRQDPGQGLRLIYYSQIVNDFQKGDIAEGYSVSREKKESFPLTVTSAQKNPTAFYLCASSRGELYGYTFGSGTRLTVV.

The J gene is TRBJ1-1, the V gene TRBV28; weak D call: TRBD1 (6 bases). CDR1 MDHEN and CDR2 SYDVKM come from the germline V gene. The V and J ends lost 4 bases and 3 bases respectively, with 18 bases between them. This CDR3 spans 16 amino acids. CDR3 sequence: CASSSTGGNRYTEAFF. The DNA for the CDR3 is TGTGCCAGCAGTTCAACGGGGGGCAATAGGTACACTGAAGCTTTCTTT.

The rearrangement joins TRBV27 to TRBJ2-3; 9 bases are a match to TRBD1. CDR3 length: 20 amino acids. The junction had 25 bases not matched to a gene; V was cut back by 9 bases and J by 3 bases. The V gene's germline CDR1 is MNHEY and CDR2 SMNVEV (reference sequence). The CDR3 sequence: CASTRLGTGPRRASTDTQYF. The CDR3 region has the DNA TGTGCCAGTACGAGGCTTGGGACAGGGCCACGCCGGGCATCGACAGATACGCAGTATTTT.

Only a few counts were recorded for this clone. The same CDR3 is also encoded by other DNA sequences in this sample. The chain is built from TRBV18 and TRBJ2-2; D may be TRBD2 (6 bases). There are 16 residues in the CDR3. Trimming removed 0 bases from V and 3 bases from J, with 11 bases in between. The germline CDR1 and CDR2 sequences are KGHSH and LQKENI. The CDR3 protein is CASSPPGGRDTGELFF. The CDR3 DNA is TGTGCCAGCTCACCACCGGGGGGTAGAGACACCGGGGAGCTGTTTTTT.

This clone was picked up one time. J is TRBJ2-1 and V is TRBV4-2; tentative D call: TRBD1 (5 bases). The CDR3 runs 15 residues. V lost 0 bases, J lost 8 bases, and 14 bases lay in between. CDR1 is LGHNA, CDR2 YNFKEQ, per germline. CDR3 in amino acids: CASSQEGPSSHEQFF. The CDR3 DNA follows: TGTGCCAGCAGCCAAGAGGGGCCTAGTAGCCATGAGCAGTTCTTC.

The rearrangement links TRBV9 to TRBJ1-6; TRBD1 agrees at 8 bases. CDR1 SGDLS and CDR2 YYNGEE come from the germline V gene. The V gene end was trimmed by 4 bases and the J gene end by 8 bases; junction bases not matched to a gene: 11. CDR3 length: 16 amino acids. CDR3 protein: CASSPTTGVWDSPLHF. CDR3 in DNA: TGTGCCAGCAGCCCAACGACAGGGGTTTGGGATTCACCCCTCCACTTT.